These 18 T cell receptor beta chains were all obtained from the same sample, sequenced in a study of early T cells in non-severe SARS-CoV-2 infection. MiXCR, applied by TCRdb to the 5' RACE reads, yields one record per CDR3 protein. The table has about 130,000 distinct CDR3 sequences, 14% to 15% seen once. The sample consisted of whole blood. The receptors were gathered from an adult who was a healthcare worker with PCR-confirmed SARS-CoV-2 infection or an uninfected control (not recorded which).

The chain joins TRBV11-3 to TRBJ2-3; 12 nucleotides match TRBD2. The length of the CDR3 is 17 residues. After removal of 4 bases from V and 1 base from J, the junction contained 6 bases not matched to a gene. CDR1 is SGHNT, CDR2 YENEEA, per germline. The CDR3 spells CASSSRTSGERTDTQYF. CDR3 DNA: TGTGCCAGCAGCTCACGGACTAGCGGGGAGCGCACAGATACGCAGTATTTT. Full variable domain (outside the CDR3, taken from reference TRBV11-3 and TRBJ2-3): EAGVVQSPRYKIIEKKQPVAFWCNPISGHNTLYWYLQNLGQGPELLIRYENEEAVDDSQLPKDRFSAERLKGVDSTLKIQPAELGDSAVYLCASSSRTSGERTDTQYFGPGTRLTVL.

This clonotype was observed many times. The chain recombines TRBV30 with TRBJ2-2; a possible D gene is TRBD2 (6 bases). The CDR3 loop spans 14 amino acids. Germline-derived CDR1 and CDR2 are GTSNPN and SVGIG (reference sequence). V was cut by 3 bases and J by 5 bases, with 13 bases left in between. The CDR3 here is CAWRLVGRTGELFF. CDR3 bases: TGTGCCTGGAGACTAGTGGGGAGGACCGGGGAGCTGTTTTTT.

This clonotype was seen at least ten times. V is TRBV3-1 and J is TRBJ1-5; possible D gene TRBD1, 5 bases. The CDR3 is 15 residues long. Trimming cost V 8 bases and J 4 bases, with 18 bases left between them. Germline loops: CDR1 LGHDT, CDR2 YNNKEL (reference sequence). DNA of the CDR3: TGTGCCAGCTCGCTGAGCAGGGTAGGAAATCAGCCCCAGCATTTT. Its protein product is CASSLSRVGNQPQHF.

This clonotype has only a few counts. V is TRBV5-1 and J is TRBJ2-1; 7 bases are a match to TRBD2. Per germline, CDR1 SGHRS and CDR2 YFSETQ. This CDR3 is 14 amino acids long. V dropped 3 bases and J dropped 2; count of bases not matched to a gene: 2. CDR3 DNA: TGCGCCAGCAGCTCGAGCGGGGCCTACAATGAGCAGTTCTTC. Its protein product is CASSSSGAYNEQFF. Together with reference TRBV5-1 and TRBJ2-1, the CDR3 gives the full variable domain: KAGVTQTPRYLIKTRGQQVTLSCSPISGHRSVSWYQQTPGQGLQFLFEYFSETQRNKGNFPGRFSGRQFSNSRSEMNVSTLELGDSALYLCASSSSGAYNEQFFGPGTRLTVL.

The chain uses TRBV7-6 and TRBJ2-3; 9 bases are a match to TRBD1. V gave up 5 bases and J gave up 2 bases; unmatched junction bases: 5. The CDR3 covers 15 residues. Germline V gene data show CDR1 as SGHVS and CDR2 as FNYEAQ. The CDR3, as DNA: TGTGCCAGCAGCCCAGGACAGGGGCCCACAGATACGCAGTATTTT. Residues: CASSPGQGPTDTQYF.

The chain is built from TRBV9 and TRBJ2-3, with TRBD2 as a possible D gene (5 bases). V lost 4 bases and J 4 bases, leaving 19 bases between the germline ends. CDR1 is SGDLS, CDR2 YYNGEE, per germline. The CDR3 runs to 16 residues. The CDR3 DNA sequence: TGTGCCAGCAGCAGGTTACCGCGGAGCGGTGCAGATACGCAGTATTTT. The encoded protein is CASSRLPRSGADTQYF.

This clonotype was counted only a few times. The chain is built from TRBV29-1 and TRBJ1-1; D gene uncertain. The ends were cut back, 2 bases at V and 0 bases at J, with 7 bases in the middle. CDR1 is SQVTM, CDR2 ANQGSEA, per germline. The CDR3 has 13 amino acids. The CDR3 region is CSVEWGMNTEAFF. CDR3 DNA sequence: TGCAGCGTTGAATGGGGTATGAACACTGAAGCTTTCTTT.

This clonotype was detected a few times. The chain links TRBV7-8 to TRBJ2-3, with 12 nucleotides matching TRBD2. The V gene end was trimmed by 5 bases and the J gene end by 5 bases; junction bases not matched to a gene: 8. CDR1 is SGHVS, CDR2 FQNEAQ, per germline. The CDR3 extends over 16 amino acids. The CDR3 protein is CASSRLLAGGLDTQYF. DNA of the CDR3: TGTGCCAGCAGCCGACTTCTAGCGGGGGGGTTAGATACGCAGTATTTT.

This clonotype was picked up a small number of times. CDR3 residues: CASSVRQKGTTGELFF. CDR3 in DNA: TGTGCCAGCAGCGTCAGACAGAAGGGGACCACCGGGGAGCTGTTTTTT. The chain links TRBV9 to TRBJ2-2; either TRBD1 or TRBD2 may fit D (5 bases each). CDR1 SGDLS and CDR2 YYNGEE come from the germline V gene. Trimming stripped 2 bases from V and 4 bases from J, with 15 bases between. This CDR3 comprises 16 residues.

The chain joins TRBV7-3 to TRBJ2-3, with D unclear. V lost 3 bases, J lost 8 bases, and 9 bases lay in between. Germline assignment: CDR1 SGHTA and CDR2 FQGTGA. The CDR3 is 12 residues long. The CDR3 sequence is CASSFPHGTQYF. For the CDR3, the DNA is TGTGCCAGCAGCTTCCCTCATGGTACGCAGTATTTT.

The V and J genes are TRBV18 and TRBJ1-2, with a weak D call TRBD1 (6 bases). CDR1 and CDR2 from the germline V gene are KGHSH and LQKENI. The CDR3 runs to 18 residues. V was pared by 2 bases and J by 0 bases, with 19 bases between. The CDR3 sequence: CASSPRRDTHSANYGYTF. Written as DNA, the CDR3 is TGTGCCAGCTCACCAAGGCGGGACACCCATTCGGCTAACTATGGCTACACCTTC. The variable domain in full, with the rest retrieved from reference TRBV18 and TRBJ1-2, is NAGVMQNPRHLVRRRGQEARLRCSPMKGHSHVYWYRQLPEEGLKFMVYLQKENIIDESGMPKERFSAEFPKEGPSILRIQQVVRGDSAAYFCASSPRRDTHSANYGYTFGSGTRLTVV.

This clonotype was counted ten times or more. This sequence joins TRBV7-2 and TRBJ2-3; weak D call: TRBD2 (5 bases). From germline, CDR1 is SGHTA and CDR2 FQGNSA. V gave up 0 bases and J gave up 8 bases, with 12 bases separating them. The CDR3 length is 14 residues. DNA of the CDR3: TGTGCCAGCAGCTTAGCCTCGTCGCGGGCTACGCAGTATTTT. Translated, it gives CASSLASSRATQYF.

The table lists this clonotype with a few counts. The chain employs TRBV7-9 and TRBJ1-2, with D possibly matching TRBD1 (5 bases). This CDR3 contains 13 residues. Germline V gives CDR1 SEHNR, CDR2 FQNEAQ (reference sequence). Deletions cut 2 bases from V and 6 bases from J, with 10 bases between. The CDR3: CASSLSREDGYTF. The CDR3 region has the DNA TGTGCCAGCAGCTTATCCAGGGAGGATGGCTACACCTTC. Drawing the rest from reference TRBV7-9 and TRBJ1-2, the complete variable domain is DTGVSQNPRHKITKRGQNVTFRCDPISEHNRLYWYRQTLGQGPEFLTYFQNEAQLEKSRLLSDRFSAERPKGSFSTLEIQRTEQGDSAMYLCASSLSREDGYTFGSGTRLTVV.

This clonotype was found many times. The chain joins TRBV5-4 to TRBJ1-2, with 8 bases identical to TRBD1. CDR1 is SGHNT, CDR2 YYREEE, per germline (reference sequence). This CDR3 has 16 amino acids. Germline trimming cut 0 bases from V and 4 bases from J; bases unmatched to any gene: 8. CDR3 residues: CASSLAGTGYPYGYTF. DNA of the CDR3: TGTGCCAGCAGCTTGGCCGGGACAGGTTACCCCTATGGCTACACCTTC.

The chain couples TRBV20-1 to TRBJ1-5, with 7 bases that match TRBD1. The V gene end was trimmed by 1 base and the J gene end by 2 bases; junction bases not matched to a gene: 2. CDR1 and CDR2 from the germline V gene are DFQATT and SNEGSKA (reference sequence). The CDR3 has 14 amino acids. The CDR3 spells CSARGGGGNQPQHF. The CDR3 region has the DNA TGCAGTGCTAGAGGAGGGGGCGGCAATCAGCCCCAGCATTTT.

The V gene is TRBV10-3, the J gene TRBJ2-7; 9 positions match TRBD1. This CDR3 contains 14 residues. V shed 7 bases and J 2 bases; nucleotides not matched to a gene: 6. Germline lookup yields CDR1 ENHRY and CDR2 SYGVKD. The CDR3 reads CAITSGTGTYEQYF. The CDR3 nucleotides read TGTGCCATCACCTCCGGGACAGGGACCTACGAGCAGTACTTC.

This clonotype has just a few counts. The rearrangement links TRBV7-3 to TRBJ2-3; D remains ambiguous. V was shortened by 0 bases and J by 1 base, with 5 bases between the two germline ends. The germline gives CDR1 SGHTA, CDR2 FQGTGA. The CDR3 length is 14 residues. The CDR3, as DNA: TGTGCCAGCAGCTTAACGTACGGCACAGATACGCAGTATTTT. It is translated as CASSLTYGTDTQYF. The full variable domain, with the rest looked up from reference TRBV7-3 and TRBJ2-3, is GAGVSQTPSNKVTEKGKYVELRCDPISGHTALYWYRQSLGQGPEFLIYFQGTGAADDSGLPNDRFFAVRPEGSVSTLKIQRTERGDSAVYLCASSLTYGTDTQYFGPGTRLTVL.

V usage is TRBV7-2 and J usage is TRBJ1-2; D unclear. V dropped 4 bases and J dropped 5 bases, with 17 bases sitting between them. The CDR3 spans 15 residues. Germline CDR1 SGHTA, CDR2 FQGNSA. CDR3 DNA sequence: TGTGCCAGCAGCTCTCGTGAGGGCCGGTGGTATGGCTACACCTTC. It yields the protein CASSSREGRWYGYTF.